The 8 T cell receptor beta chains below were found in one sample sequenced in a study of molecular identifiers for immune sequencing clone quantification. TCRdb reprocessed the PCR reads via MiXCR and lists one record per CDR3 protein. The sample carries about 510,000 distinct CDR3 sequences, approximately 25% recorded once. The sequenced material came from naive CD8+ T cells from blood, with Jurkat cell RNA spiked in. This sample's subset: FACS-sorted CD8+CD4-CCR7+CD45RA+ naive T cells. The receptor source for this set is a human donor in good health. Some libraries in this study had Jurkat cell RNA spiked in.

This clonotype was observed a few times. The chain is built from TRBV3-1 and TRBJ2-3; TRBD2 agrees at 8 bases. CDR3 size: 16 residues. Trimming at V came to 1 base and at J to 4 bases, leaving 7 bases not matched to a gene. CDR1 and CDR2 from the germline V gene are LGHDT and YNNKEL (reference sequence). Here the CDR3 reads CASSQVAGGAADTQYF. As DNA, the CDR3 is TGTGCCAGCAGCCAAGTCGCCGGGGGGGCCGCAGATACGCAGTATTTT.

As regards this clonotype: This may come from a read error, since a much larger clone is one base off. The rearrangement uses TRBV15 and TRBJ2-3, with TRBD2 matching 7 bases. There are 14 residues in the CDR3. The V gene's germline CDR1 is LNHNV and CDR2 YYDKDF (reference sequence). The CDR3 region is CAISMGLIADTQYF. The CDR3 bases are TGTGCCATCAGCATGGGACTAATCGCAGATACGCAGTATTTT.

This clonotype was counted many times. The chain recombines TRBV27 with TRBJ2-3; D assignment may be TRBD1 or TRBD2 (5 bases each). Germline CDR1 and CDR2: MNHEY and SMNVEV (reference sequence). The ends were cut back, 6 bases at V and 0 bases at J, with 10 bases in the middle. CDR3 length: 14 residues. The CDR3 loop is CASSPGPSTDTQYF. The CDR3 nucleotides are TGTGCCAGCAGCCCGGGACCAAGCACAGATACGCAGTATTTT.

This clonotype appeared a few times. This chain links TRBV27 with TRBJ1-2; D is perhaps TRBD1 (5 bases). V was shortened by 4 bases and J by 0 bases, with 6 bases between the two germline ends. The CDR3 length is 13 residues. Germline V gene sequence: CDR1 MNHEY, CDR2 SMNVEV (reference sequence). The CDR3 protein is CASSWTPNYGYTF. The CDR3 nucleotides read TGTGCCAGCAGTTGGACACCTAACTATGGCTACACCTTC.

This clonotype has a handful of counts. The CDR3 protein is CASRGAGDSQYF. Here the CDR3 DNA reads TGCGCCAGCAGAGGGGCCGGGGATTCGCAGTATTTT. The chain combines TRBV5-1 with TRBJ2-3; perhaps D is TRBD1 or TRBD2 (5 bases each). The CDR3 extends over 12 amino acids. Germline-derived CDR1 and CDR2 are SGHRS and YFSETQ. V lost 5 bases, J lost 10 bases, and 14 bases lay in between.

This rearrangement joins TRBV5-4 to TRBJ1-1; D might be TRBD1 (6 bases). This CDR3 contains 15 residues. V shed 6 bases and J shed 0 bases, with 15 bases lying between them. In germline, CDR1 is SGHNT, CDR2 YYREEE (reference sequence). The CDR3 sequence is CASTPTGRLNTEAFF. For the CDR3, the DNA is TGTGCCAGCACCCCGACAGGACGCTTGAACACTGAAGCTTTCTTT.

The chain joins TRBV19 to TRBJ1-5, with TRBD1 identical over 8 bases. The J segment lost 6 bases and the V segment lost 7 bases, leaving 11 bases of the junction unmatched. This CDR3 region has 15 residues. Germline CDR1 LNHDA, CDR2 SQIVND (reference sequence). The CDR3 here is CASTLKGRGRQPQHF. CDR3 bases: TGTGCCAGTACCCTGAAGGGCAGGGGGCGTCAGCCCCAGCATTTT.

This clonotype came up many times. The chain uses TRBV29-1 and TRBJ2-3, with D perhaps TRBD2 (5 bases). CDR3 length equals 13 residues. The germline V gene has CDR1 SQVTM and CDR2 ANQGSEA. V dropped 8 bases and J dropped 1 base, with 13 bases sitting between them. The CDR3 DNA sequence: TGCAGCATAGACGGGGTCGGCACAGATACGCAGTATTTT. Protein product: CSIDGVGTDTQYF.